This note documents a single TCR beta chain sequence. This sample was included in a study of cytomegalovirus exposure and HLA in healthy donors. Generated by immunoSEQ multiplex PCR, the TCRdb table keeps only in-frame clones and is missing some. This repertoire shows tens of thousands of clones, 92% found once; its top ten account for roughly 5.8%. This CDR3 contains 13 residues. V gave up 2 bases and J gave up 2 bases, with 7 bases separating them. Germline V gives CDR1 SNHLY, CDR2 FYNNEI. Sequences were obtained from PBMCs. The TCR comes from a man between 18 and 35 years old in good health and CMV-seronegative. The J gene is TRBJ2-7, the V gene TRBV2, with a weak D call TRBD1 (5 bases). The CDR3 spells CASSEQGPYEQYF. The CDR3 bases are TGTGCCAGCAGTGAACAGGGTCCCTACGAGCAGTACTTC.